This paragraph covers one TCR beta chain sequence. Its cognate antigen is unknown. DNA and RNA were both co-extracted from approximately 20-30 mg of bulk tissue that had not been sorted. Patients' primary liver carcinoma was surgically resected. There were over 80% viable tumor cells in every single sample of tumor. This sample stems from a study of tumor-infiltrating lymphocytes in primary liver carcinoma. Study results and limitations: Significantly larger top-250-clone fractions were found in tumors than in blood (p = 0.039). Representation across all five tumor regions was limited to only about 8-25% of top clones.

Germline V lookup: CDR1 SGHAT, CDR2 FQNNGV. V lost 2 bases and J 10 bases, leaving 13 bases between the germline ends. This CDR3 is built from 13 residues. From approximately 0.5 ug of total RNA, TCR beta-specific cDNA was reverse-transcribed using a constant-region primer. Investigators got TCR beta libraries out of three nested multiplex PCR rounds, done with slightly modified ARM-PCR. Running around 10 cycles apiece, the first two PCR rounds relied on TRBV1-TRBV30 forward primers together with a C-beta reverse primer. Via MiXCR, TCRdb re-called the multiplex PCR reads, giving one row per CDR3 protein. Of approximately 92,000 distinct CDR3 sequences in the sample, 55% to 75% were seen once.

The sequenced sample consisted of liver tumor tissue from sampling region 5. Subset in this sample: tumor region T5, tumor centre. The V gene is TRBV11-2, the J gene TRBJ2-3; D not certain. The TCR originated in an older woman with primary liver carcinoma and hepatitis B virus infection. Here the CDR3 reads CASSLNTCDAQYF. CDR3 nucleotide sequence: TGTGCCAGCAGCTTAAATACCTGTGATGCGCAGTATTTT. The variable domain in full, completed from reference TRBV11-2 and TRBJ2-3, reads EAGVAQSPRYKIIEKRQSVAFWCNPISGHATLYWYQQILGQGPKLLIQFQNNGVVDDSQLPKDRFSAERLKGVDSTLKIQPAKLEDSAVYLCASSLNTCDAQYFGPGTRLTVL.